This TCR beta chain was observed in a study of shared clonotypes between healthy human individuals. Study overall: Researchers assigned three CD4 naive, three CD4 memory, two CD8 naive and one CD8 memory plate to each donor. The study, taken as a whole, reports: Relative to clonotypes present in all four donors, those not shared had lower generation probabilities.

Participating donors were healthy, HIV-negative adults free of recent acute infections or vaccinations. Sequencing was performed with immunoSEQ multiplex PCR; in TCRdb, only in-frame clones are kept and a portion is missing. The table lists some 2,000,000 clones, almost 96% of them singletons. This clone showed up just once. Its antigen is unidentified. Within the sample, other DNA sequences also encode this same CDR3. The sequencing input was naive CD4+ T cells sorted from blood. The subset denotes: CD45RA+ positively selected. The clonotype comes from a man between 18 and 35 years old in good health.

This CDR3 is CSASSGDTQYF. CDR3 DNA: TGCAGTGCTAGTAGCGGGGATACGCAGTATTTT. The chain joins TRBV20-1 to TRBJ2-3; 7 bases fit TRBD2. Per germline, CDR1 DFQATT and CDR2 SNEGSKA (reference sequence). CDR3 length: 11 residues. V was clipped by 3 bases and J by 6 bases; unmatched bases: 0.